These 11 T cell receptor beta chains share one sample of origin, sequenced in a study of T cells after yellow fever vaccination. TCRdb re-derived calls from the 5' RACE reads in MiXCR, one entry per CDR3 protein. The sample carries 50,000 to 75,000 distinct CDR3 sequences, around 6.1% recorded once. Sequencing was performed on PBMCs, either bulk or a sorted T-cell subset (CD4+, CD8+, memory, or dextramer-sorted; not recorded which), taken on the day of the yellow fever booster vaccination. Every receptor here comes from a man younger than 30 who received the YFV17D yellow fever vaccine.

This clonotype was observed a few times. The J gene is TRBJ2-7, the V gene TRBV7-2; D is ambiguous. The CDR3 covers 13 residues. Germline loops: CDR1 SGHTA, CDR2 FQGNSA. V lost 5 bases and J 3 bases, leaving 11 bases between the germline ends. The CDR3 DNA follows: TGTGCCAGCAGCCTCGGACCCGACTACGAGCAGTACGTC. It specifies CASSLGPDYEQYV.

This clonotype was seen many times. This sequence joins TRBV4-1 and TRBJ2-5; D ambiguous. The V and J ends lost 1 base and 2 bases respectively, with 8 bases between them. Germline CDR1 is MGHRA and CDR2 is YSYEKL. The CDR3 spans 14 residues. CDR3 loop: CASSQVGLQETQYF. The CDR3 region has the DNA TGCGCCAGCAGCCAAGTAGGGCTTCAAGAGACCCAGTACTTC.

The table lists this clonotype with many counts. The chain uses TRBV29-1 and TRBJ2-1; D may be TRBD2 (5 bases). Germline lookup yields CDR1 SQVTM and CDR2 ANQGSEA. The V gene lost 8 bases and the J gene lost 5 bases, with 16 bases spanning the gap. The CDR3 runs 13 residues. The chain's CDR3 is CSKNSGEDNEQFF. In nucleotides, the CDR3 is TGCAGCAAAAACTCCGGGGAAGACAATGAGCAGTTCTTC.

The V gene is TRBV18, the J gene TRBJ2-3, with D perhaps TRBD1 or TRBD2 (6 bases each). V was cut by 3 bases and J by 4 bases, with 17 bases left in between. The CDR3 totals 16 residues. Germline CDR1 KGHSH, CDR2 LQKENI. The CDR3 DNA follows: TGTGCCAGCTCACCTAGACAGCTCGGGGGCCCAGATACGCAGTATTTT. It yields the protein CASSPRQLGGPDTQYF.

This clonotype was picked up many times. The CDR3, as DNA: TGCAGTGCTAGTGGCGGTAGTGGCTACGAGCAGTACGTC. Encoded protein: CSASGGSGYEQYV. The V call is TRBV20-1, the J call TRBJ2-7; D remains ambiguous. Deletions cut 3 bases from V and 3 bases from J, with 12 bases between. Germline CDR1 and CDR2: DFQATT and SNEGSKA (reference sequence). CDR3 size: 13 residues.

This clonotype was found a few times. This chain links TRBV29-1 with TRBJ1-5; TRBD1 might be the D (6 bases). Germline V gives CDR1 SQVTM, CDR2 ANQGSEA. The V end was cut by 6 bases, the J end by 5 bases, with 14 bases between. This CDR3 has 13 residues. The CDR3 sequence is CSVAAGGHQPQHF. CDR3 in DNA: TGCAGCGTGGCGGCTGGGGGCCATCAGCCCCAGCATTTT. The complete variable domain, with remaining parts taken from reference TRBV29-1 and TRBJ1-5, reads SAVISQKPSRDICQRGTSLTIQCQVDSQVTMMFWYRQQPGQSLTLIATANQGSEATYESGFVIDKFPISRPNLTFSTLTVSNMSPEDSSIYLCSVAAGGHQPQHFGDGTRLSIL.

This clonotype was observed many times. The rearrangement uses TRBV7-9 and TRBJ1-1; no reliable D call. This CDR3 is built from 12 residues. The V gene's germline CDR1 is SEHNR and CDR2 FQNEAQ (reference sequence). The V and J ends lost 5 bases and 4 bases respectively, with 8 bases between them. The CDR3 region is CASSQGSTEAFF. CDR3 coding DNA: TGTGCCAGCAGCCAAGGGAGCACTGAAGCTTTCTTT. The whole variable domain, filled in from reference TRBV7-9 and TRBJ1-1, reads DTGVSQNPRHKITKRGQNVTFRCDPISEHNRLYWYRQTLGQGPEFLTYFQNEAQLEKSRLLSDRFSAERPKGSFSTLEIQRTEQGDSAMYLCASSQGSTEAFFGQGTRLTVV.

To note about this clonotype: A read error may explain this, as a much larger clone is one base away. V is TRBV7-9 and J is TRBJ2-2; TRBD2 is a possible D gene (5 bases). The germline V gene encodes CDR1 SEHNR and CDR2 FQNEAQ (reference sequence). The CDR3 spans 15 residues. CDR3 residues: CASSLSRARTGELIF. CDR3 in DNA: TGTGCCAGCAGCCTATCGAGGGCTCGGACCGGGGAGCTGATTTTT.

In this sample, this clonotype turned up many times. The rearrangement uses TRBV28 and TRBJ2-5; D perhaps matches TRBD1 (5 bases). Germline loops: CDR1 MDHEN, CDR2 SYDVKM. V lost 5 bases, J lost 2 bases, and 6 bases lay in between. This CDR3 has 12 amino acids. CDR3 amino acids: CASSRQQETQYF. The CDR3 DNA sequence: TGTGCCAGCAGTAGACAGCAAGAGACCCAGTACTTC. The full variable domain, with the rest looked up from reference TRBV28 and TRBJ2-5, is DVKVTQSSRYLVKRTGEKVFLECVQDMDHENMFWYRQDPGLGLRLIYFSYDVKMKEKGDIPEGYSVSREKKERFSLILESASTNQTSMYLCASSRQQETQYFGPGTRLLVL.

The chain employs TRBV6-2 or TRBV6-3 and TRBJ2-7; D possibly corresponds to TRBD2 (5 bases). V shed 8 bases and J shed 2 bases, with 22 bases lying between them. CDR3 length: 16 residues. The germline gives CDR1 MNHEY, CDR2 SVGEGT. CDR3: CASGNVGGRLTYEQYF. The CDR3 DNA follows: TGTGCCAGCGGTAACGTGGGCGGCAGACTAACCTACGAGCAGTACTTC.

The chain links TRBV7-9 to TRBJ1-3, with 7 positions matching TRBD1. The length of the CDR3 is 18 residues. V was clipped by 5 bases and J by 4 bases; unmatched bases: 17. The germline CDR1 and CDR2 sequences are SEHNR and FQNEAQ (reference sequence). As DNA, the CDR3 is TGTGCCAGCAGCGGTCCGGGACAGACTATACTTCTCGGAAACACCATATATTTT. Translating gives CASSGPGQTILLGNTIYF. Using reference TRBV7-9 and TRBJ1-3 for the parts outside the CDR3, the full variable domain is DTGVSQNPRHKITKRGQNVTFRCDPISEHNRLYWYRQTLGQGPEFLTYFQNEAQLEKSRLLSDRFSAERPKGSFSTLEIQRTEQGDSAMYLCASSGPGQTILLGNTIYFGEGSWLTVV.